One and the same sample provided the 17 T cell receptor beta chains below, sequenced in a study of cytomegalovirus exposure and HLA in healthy donors. Primers for the PCR totalled 60 Vbeta and 13 Jbeta. The repertoire was sequenced with immunoSEQ multiplex PCR; TCRdb's copy has only in-frame clones and lacks some. The sample yields over 200,000 clones, more than 85% seen once. The specimen sequenced was PBMCs. The receptor set was obtained from a woman under 30 in good health and CMV-seronegative.

The chain employs TRBV7-6 and TRBJ1-6; D is unclear. The germline V and J ends were trimmed by 0 bases and 4 bases, with 13 bases remaining between them. The CDR3 contains 17 residues. Germline values: CDR1 SGHVS, CDR2 FNYEAQ. CDR3 coding DNA: TGTGCCAGCAGCTTAGCGGGCCGTTTTACTTATAATTCACCCCTCCACTTT. Protein: CASSLAGRFTYNSPLHF.

The CDR3 DNA reads as TGTGCCAGCAGCCAAGATCGGTTGAGAGGGGGCGTAGATACGCAGTATTTT. It specifies CASSQDRLRGGVDTQYF. J is TRBJ2-3 and V is TRBV4-2; TRBD1 aligns across 7 bases. CDR3 size: 17 residues. Unmatched junction bases numbered 11, after V lost 0 bases and J lost 5 bases. The germline V gene has CDR1 LGHNA and CDR2 YNFKEQ.

The gene calls are TRBV5-8 and TRBJ1-1; 11 bases fit TRBD1. From germline, CDR1 is SGHTS and CDR2 YDEGEE. J lost 1 base, V lost 4 bases, and 3 bases had no gene match. This CDR3 has 15 amino acids. CDR3 DNA sequence: TGTGCCAGCAGCCGGACAGGGGGCGGGAACACTGAAGCTTTCTTT. The encoded protein is CASSRTGGGNTEAFF.

The rearrangement links TRBV30 to TRBJ2-2; 7 nucleotides align to TRBD1. This CDR3 has 14 residues. CDR1 and CDR2 (germline): GTSNPN, SVGIG (reference sequence). V was pared by 8 bases and J by 10 bases, with 16 bases of the junction left unmatched. The CDR3 sequence is CAHHKGARVEELFF. The DNA for the CDR3 is TGTGCCCACCATAAGGGGGCGAGGGTTGAGGAGCTGTTTTTT.

The chain carries TRBV11-3 and TRBJ2-1; D gene ambiguous. Germline V gene lookup returns CDR1 SGHNT and CDR2 YENEEA. Trimming removed 3 bases at V and 1 base at J, with 10 bases between. CDR3 length: 15 amino acids. Here the CDR3 DNA reads TGTGCCAGCAGCTTTGCTGGAGAGTCCTACAATGAGCAGTTCTTC. Amino acid sequence: CASSFAGESYNEQFF.

The chain combines TRBV11-3 with TRBJ2-2, with 10 nucleotides matching TRBD2. Germline-derived CDR1 and CDR2 are SGHNT and YENEEA. The CDR3 runs to 16 residues. V lost 4 bases to trimming and J lost 7 bases; unmatched junction nucleotides: 9. CDR3 bases: TGTGCCAGCAGCTCTAGGACTAGCGGCCTGGACGGGGAGCTGTTTTTT. This sequence encodes CASSSRTSGLDGELFF.

The rearrangement uses TRBV11-2 and TRBJ2-7; 12 bases line up with TRBD2. This CDR3 spans 15 amino acids. The trim removed 5 bases at V and 4 bases at J, leaving 6 bases unmatched. Germline V gene lookup returns CDR1 SGHAT and CDR2 FQNNGV. The CDR3 DNA reads as TGTGCCAGCAGCGGCAGGACTAGCGGGGCTTACGAGCAGTACTTC. This sequence encodes CASSGRTSGAYEQYF.

The chain is built from TRBV7-9 and TRBJ1-5; D unresolved. Trimming took off 7 bases at V and 4 bases at J, with 11 bases between the two ends. Germline loops: CDR1 SEHNR, CDR2 FQNEAQ (reference sequence). This CDR3 is 13 amino acids long. The CDR3 is CASTKTGNQPQHF. The CDR3 nucleotides read TGTGCCAGCACCAAAACCGGGAATCAGCCCCAGCATTTT.

The genes are TRBV13 and TRBJ1-1; 7 bases agree with TRBD1. Trimming at V came to 5 bases and at J to 2 bases, leaving 8 bases not matched to a gene. This CDR3 is 15 amino acids long. Germline CDR1 is PRHDT and CDR2 is FYEKMQ (reference sequence). The CDR3 is CASSQGVRVNTEAFF. DNA of the CDR3: TGTGCCAGCAGCCAGGGGGTCCGGGTAAACACTGAAGCTTTCTTT.

The chain has TRBV27 and TRBJ1-5; the D gene is possibly TRBD1 (5 bases). V was clipped by 6 bases and J by 2 bases, with 11 bases between them. Germline CDR1 and CDR2: MNHEY and SMNVEV (reference sequence). The length of the CDR3 is 14 residues. The CDR3 coding sequence is TGTGCCAGCAGATTCAGGGTGGGCAATCAGCCCCAGCATTTT. Amino acid sequence: CASRFRVGNQPQHF.

In this sample, this clone turned up once. The J gene is TRBJ1-1, the V gene TRBV29-1; D not certain. The CDR3 has 13 residues. Germline V CDR1 and CDR2: SQVTM, ANQGSEA. V lost 6 bases and J 4 bases, leaving 15 bases between the germline ends. The CDR3 sequence is CSVSVGRRTEAFF. The CDR3 bases are TGCAGCGTCTCGGTGGGGAGACGCACTGAAGCTTTCTTT. The full variable domain, with the rest looked up from reference TRBV29-1 and TRBJ1-1, is SAVISQKPSRDICQRGTSLTIQCQVDSQVTMMFWYRQQPGQSLTLIATANQGSEATYESGFVIDKFPISRPNLTFSTLTVSNMSPEDSSIYLCSVSVGRRTEAFFGQGTRLTVV.

A single count supports this clone. The rearrangement links TRBV29-1 to TRBJ1-1; no firm D call. The CDR3 spans 12 residues. With 0 bases removed from V and 3 bases from J, the gap between germline ends came to 5 bases. CDR1 and CDR2 from the germline V gene are SQVTM and ANQGSEA. For the CDR3, the DNA is TGCAGCGTTGAAGATGACTACACTGAAGCTTTCTTT. Its translation: CSVEDDYTEAFF.

This chain joins TRBV9 and TRBJ1-1; D remains unclear. In germline, CDR1 is SGDLS, CDR2 YYNGEE. The CDR3 has 14 residues. V was shortened by 0 bases and J by 4 bases, with 10 bases between the two germline ends. Here the CDR3 reads CASSVDPGTTEAFF. CDR3 DNA: TGTGCCAGCAGCGTAGATCCAGGCACCACTGAAGCTTTCTTT.

The chain links TRBV5-1 to TRBJ2-1, with 11 bases aligning to TRBD1. This CDR3 region has 15 residues. Germline-derived CDR1 and CDR2 are SGHRS and YFSETQ. The V gene end was trimmed by 4 bases and the J gene end by 2 bases; junction bases not matched to a gene: 2. CDR3 protein: CASSPGQGAYNEQFF. In DNA, the CDR3 is TGCGCCAGCAGCCCGGGACAGGGGGCCTACAATGAGCAGTTCTTC.

V is TRBV11-1 and J is TRBJ1-2, with 7 bases fitting TRBD1. V was clipped by 5 bases and J by 8 bases; unmatched bases: 11. The germline gives CDR1 SGHAT, CDR2 FQDESV (reference sequence). This CDR3 is 14 amino acids long. CDR3: CASSPRGTAWGYTF. The DNA of the CDR3 is TGTGCCAGCAGCCCTCGCGGGACAGCCTGGGGCTACACCTTC. The entire variable domain, with the rest obtained from reference TRBV11-1 and TRBJ1-2, is as follows: EAEVAQSPRYKITEKSQAVAFWCDPISGHATLYWYRQILGQGPELLVQFQDESVVDDSQLPKDRFSAERLKGVDSTLKIQPAELGDSAMYLCASSPRGTAWGYTFGSGTRLTVV.

The chain links TRBV25-1 to TRBJ1-2, with 10 bases identical to TRBD1. The CDR3 runs to 16 residues. Germline lookup yields CDR1 MGHDK and CDR2 SYGVNS. With 6 bases clipped from V and 4 bases from J, the junction kept 11 bases outside the gene matches. As DNA, the CDR3 is TGTGCCAGCAGCCCGATCGGGACAGGGGCCTCCTATGGCTACACCTTC. It yields the protein CASSPIGTGASYGYTF.

There are a few counts of this clone. CDR3 in DNA: TGTGCCAGCAGCCGGTTGGGGCCCCGGACTAGCGGGAACTACAATGAGCAGTTCTTC. Protein sequence: CASSRLGPRTSGNYNEQFF. The gene calls are TRBV7-3 and TRBJ2-1, with TRBD2 matching over 12 bases. Germline assignment: CDR1 SGHTA and CDR2 FQGTGA. CDR3 length: 19 amino acids. J was trimmed by 3 bases and V by 5 bases; bases with no gene match: 14. Full variable domain (missing parts from reference TRBV7-3 and TRBJ2-1): GAGVSQTPSNKVTEKGKYVELRCDPISGHTALYWYRQSLGQGPEFLIYFQGTGAADDSGLPNDRFFAVRPEGSVSTLKIQRTERGDSAVYLCASSRLGPRTSGNYNEQFFGPGTRLTVL.